The 18 T cell receptor beta chains presented below share a single source sample, sequenced in a study of cytomegalovirus exposure and HLA in healthy donors (dated by TCRdb to about 2017). Preparation of the library involved the immunoSEQ multiplex PCR assay. The multiplex PCR relied on a mix of 60 forward primers for TCR Vbeta segments and 13 reverse primers for TCR Jbeta segments. TCRdb obtained this table from immuneACCESS and retained in-frame rearrangements with V and J assigned. These tables miss some clones; where compared with another copy, unresolved V genes account for less than half of the shortfall, and the remainder is unexplained. Here the sample has approximately 140,000 clones; over 75% occur a single time. The ten largest make up 8.8% of the sample. The sample taken for sequencing was PBMCs. The receptor set was obtained from a woman aged 45-65 years in good health and CMV-seropositive.

The chain couples TRBV29-1 to TRBJ2-2; 8 bases are shared with TRBD1. Germline values: CDR1 SQVTM, CDR2 ANQGSEA. This CDR3 region has 13 residues. V dropped 4 bases and J dropped 3; count of bases not matched to a gene: 1. The CDR3 DNA sequence: TGCAGCGTTGGGACAGGGTACACCGGGGAGCTGTTTTTT. Translating it yields CSVGTGYTGELFF.

This clone was seen once. This chain links TRBV29-1 with TRBJ1-5; D unclear. The germline V gene has CDR1 SQVTM and CDR2 ANQGSEA. The CDR3 contains 12 residues. The V end lost 4 bases, the J end lost 3 bases, and 7 bases lay between the germline ends. The CDR3 DNA is TGCAGCGTTGCCCACTTCAATCAGCCCCAGCATTTT. This translates into CSVAHFNQPQHF.

This chain uses TRBV11-1 with TRBJ2-7, with 9 nucleotides matching TRBD1. The CDR3 runs 15 residues. V trimming: 5 bases; J trimming: 2 bases; junction bases outside the gene matches: 7. Germline V gene data show CDR1 as SGHAT and CDR2 as FQDESV (reference sequence). The CDR3 DNA follows: TGTGCCAGCAGCCCGCCGGGACAGGGCCCCTACGAGCAGTACTTC. It specifies CASSPPGQGPYEQYF.

J is TRBJ2-3 and V is TRBV11-2; TRBD1 agrees at 9 bases. The CDR3 has 13 residues. The trim removed 6 bases at V and 3 bases at J, leaving 1 base unmatched. Germline assignment: CDR1 SGHAT and CDR2 FQNNGV. This chain's CDR3 is CASRDRGTDTQYF. CDR3 DNA sequence: TGTGCCAGCAGGGACAGGGGAACAGATACGCAGTATTTT.

The chain employs TRBV5-1 and TRBJ2-6, with D maybe TRBD1 (6 bases). The CDR3 is 21 residues long. Germline values: CDR1 SGHRS, CDR2 YFSETQ. V shed 4 bases and J shed 0 bases, with 26 bases lying between them. The CDR3 loop is CASSRNGQSSYDISGANVLTF. CDR3 sequence (DNA): TGCGCCAGCAGCCGCAACGGACAGTCTTCCTACGATATCTCTGGGGCCAACGTCCTGACTTTC. The full variable domain, with the rest looked up from reference TRBV5-1 and TRBJ2-6, is KAGVTQTPRYLIKTRGQQVTLSCSPISGHRSVSWYQQTPGQGLQFLFEYFSETQRNKGNFPGRFSGRQFSNSRSEMNVSTLELGDSALYLCASSRNGQSSYDISGANVLTFGAGSRLTVL.

This clone was found once. The chain joins TRBV9 to TRBJ1-1; possible D gene TRBD1, 6 bases. Trimming took off 4 bases at V and 11 bases at J, with 12 bases between the two ends. Germline CDR1 and CDR2: SGDLS and YYNGEE. The CDR3 length is 11 residues. The CDR3 here is CASSTQGRAFF. Here the CDR3 DNA reads TGTGCCAGCAGCACACAGGGAAGGGCTTTCTTT.

This chain links TRBV9 with TRBJ2-3; 9 positions match TRBD2. Germline CDR1 SGDLS, CDR2 YYNGEE. This CDR3 comprises 19 residues. Trimming cost V 5 bases and J 2 bases; bases outside gene matches: 18. The CDR3 region has the DNA TGTGCCAGCAGTACCCCCGCAGCGGGGGGATCATTCCCCACAGATACGCAGTATTTT. As protein: CASSTPAAGGSFPTDTQYF.

This chain uses TRBV11-2 with TRBJ2-1, with TRBD1 identical over 7 bases. This CDR3 comprises 19 residues. Germline-derived CDR1 and CDR2 are SGHAT and FQNNGV. V dropped 0 bases and J dropped 0; count of bases not matched to a gene: 11. In nucleotides, the CDR3 is TGTGCCAGCAGCTTAGATCGGGACAGAAGAGTAAGCTCCTACAATGAGCAGTTCTTC. This gives the protein CASSLDRDRRVSSYNEQFF.

J is TRBJ2-3 and V is TRBV7-2; 7 bases are a match to TRBD2. The CDR3 runs to 15 residues. CDR1 and CDR2 from the germline V gene are SGHTA and FQGNSA. V gave up 4 bases and J gave up 0 bases; unmatched junction bases: 4. This CDR3 reads CASSWTLASTDTQYF. The DNA of the CDR3 is TGTGCCAGCAGCTGGACACTAGCGAGCACAGATACGCAGTATTTT.

This rearrangement joins TRBV5-4 to TRBJ2-1, with 9 positions matching TRBD2. Germline trimming cut 0 bases from V and 9 bases from J; bases unmatched to any gene: 7. From germline, CDR1 is SGHNT and CDR2 YYREEE (reference sequence). This CDR3 contains 15 residues. The chain's CDR3 is CASSLASGAGTEQFF. CDR3 nucleotides: TGTGCCAGCAGCTTGGCTAGCGGGGCCGGGACTGAGCAGTTCTTC.

This sequence joins TRBV15 and TRBJ2-7; possibly TRBD2 for D (6 bases). This CDR3 is built from 14 residues. V was trimmed by 3 bases and J by 6 bases, leaving 15 bases between them. In germline, CDR1 is LNHNV, CDR2 YYDKDF (reference sequence). Here the CDR3 DNA reads TGTGCCACCAGCAGGGCGGCGGGGAGCTCCGAGCAGTACTTC. Protein product: CATSRAAGSSEQYF.

V gene TRBV27 combines with J gene TRBJ2-2; weak D call: TRBD1 (5 bases). V was clipped by 5 bases and J by 0 bases, with 13 bases between them. There are 16 residues in the CDR3. Germline CDR1 reads MNHEY; CDR2 reads SMNVEV (reference sequence). The CDR3 nucleotides read TGTGCCAGCAGTCAAGGGGTCAGGGCGAACACCGGGGAGCTGTTTTTT. Its translation is CASSQGVRANTGELFF.

This chain joins TRBV7-8 and TRBJ2-3; 8 bases fit TRBD2. This CDR3 comprises 16 residues. The V segment lost 1 base and the J segment 7 bases; nucleotides outside the gene matches: 10. Germline assignment: CDR1 SGHVS and CDR2 FQNEAQ. The chain's CDR3 is CASSLVRGGPSNTQYF. CDR3 bases: TGTGCCAGCAGCTTAGTTCGCGGGGGGCCATCGAATACGCAGTATTTT.

The chain recombines TRBV6-4 with TRBJ2-1; TRBD2 agrees at 9 bases. Germline trimming cut 6 bases from V and 5 bases from J; bases unmatched to any gene: 11. The length of the CDR3 is 16 residues. Germline V gives CDR1 MRHNA, CDR2 SNTAGT. The CDR3 DNA sequence: TGTGCCAGCAGCTACACGAAGCGGACTAGCGACAATGAGCAGTTCTTC. Its translation is CASSYTKRTSDNEQFF.

This chain joins TRBV11-2 and TRBJ2-1, with D hard to call. Germline V CDR1 and CDR2: SGHAT, FQNNGV. Trimming cost V 1 base and J 0 bases, with 7 bases left between them. The CDR3 loop spans 15 amino acids. The CDR3: CASSLVPSSYNEQFF. The CDR3 DNA sequence: TGTGCCAGCAGCTTAGTACCGAGCTCCTACAATGAGCAGTTCTTC.

The chain is built from TRBV15 and TRBJ1-5; 10 bases fit TRBD1. This CDR3 contains 15 residues. The germline CDR1 and CDR2 sequences are LNHNV and YYDKDF (reference sequence). V lost 0 bases and J lost 7; bases outside the gene matches: 3. The CDR3 loop reads CATSRDLDRGQPQHF. The CDR3 nucleotides read TGTGCCACCAGCAGAGATCTGGACAGGGGGCAGCCCCAGCATTTT. Drawing the rest from reference TRBV15 and TRBJ1-5, the complete variable domain is DAMVIQNPRYQVTQFGKPVTLSCSQTLNHNVMYWYQQKSSQAPKLLFHYYDKDFNNEADTPDNFQSRRPNTSFCFLDIRSPGLGDTAMYLCATSRDLDRGQPQHFGDGTRLSIL.

This clone was observed a few times. The chain links TRBV14 to TRBJ2-4; 7 bases line up with TRBD1. The V gene end was trimmed by 5 bases and the J gene end by 2 bases; junction bases not matched to a gene: 3. The CDR3 has 14 amino acids. Germline-derived CDR1 and CDR2 are SGHDN and FVKESK. The CDR3 sequence: CASSVTGSKNIQYF. The CDR3 nucleotides read TGTGCCAGCAGCGTGACAGGGTCCAAAAACATTCAGTACTTC.

With regard to this clone: Additional DNA sequences in this sample encode the identical CDR3. The chain is built from TRBV7-2 and TRBJ2-1; 8 bases are a match to TRBD1. The germline V gene has CDR1 SGHTA and CDR2 FQGNSA. This CDR3 contains 15 residues. Trimming cost V 1 base and J 4 bases; bases outside gene matches: 3. CDR3 residues: CASSLVRGPYNEQFF. The CDR3 region has the DNA TGTGCCAGCAGCTTAGTCAGGGGGCCTTACAATGAGCAGTTCTTC.